This T cell receptor (beta chain) was sequenced during a study of technical replicates of blood from a few donors. CDR3 length equals 15 residues. V lost 1 base to trimming and J lost 3 bases; unmatched junction nucleotides: 5. Germline lookup yields CDR1 SGHRS and CDR2 YFSETQ. Assay used: immunoSEQ multiplex PCR; TCRdb lists only in-frame clones, some missing. Among about 88,000 clones listed, about 93% were seen once. The receptor comes from a human donor in good health. V and J are TRBV5-1 and TRBJ2-3; 7 bases align to TRBD2. Source material: T cells isolated from PBMCs. CDR3 nucleotides: TGCGCCAGCAGCTTGTCTCCGGGGGGAACAGATACGCAGTATTTT. Its protein is CASSLSPGGTDTQYF.